This T cell receptor (beta chain) was sequenced in a study of beta chain features in type 1 diabetes. Expressed TCRB transcripts were sequenced, since all the RNA that had been isolated was reverse transcribed. Repertoires were generated with immunoSEQ multiplex PCR, while TCRdb's copy carries only in-frame clones and drops some. The profile covers tens of thousands of clones, with approximately 32% appearing a single time and approximately 0.45% taken by the ten largest. The single heparinised draw taken from each donor contained approximately 120 mL of blood on average. Markers CD45RO/CCR7/CD25/CD127/CD95/CD27 served to sort CD4+ naive, central memory, regulatory and stem cell-like memory cells. Over 95% purity was reached by all sorted populations. Study outcomes and limitations: A moderate, significant TCRB CDR3 shortening appeared in type 1 diabetes across four CD4+ subsets.

Details on this clone: Its antigen is still unknown.

The CDR3 consists of 14 residues. Germline V gene data show CDR1 as MNHEY and CDR2 as SVGAGI. Trimming removed 10 bases from V and 5 bases from J, with 15 bases in between. Sequencing was carried out using stem cell memory CD4+ T cells from blood. The TCR comes from a woman aged 18 to 35 in good health. This chain uses TRBV6-5 with TRBJ1-6; D possibly corresponds to TRBD1 (6 bases). The CDR3 is CATQQDSNNSPLHF. CDR3 nucleotides: TGTGCCACCCAGCAGGACAGCAATAATTCACCCCTCCACTTT.